This TCR beta chain was identified during a study of cytomegalovirus exposure and HLA in healthy donors. PCR involved 60 Vbeta and 13 Jbeta primers. Libraries were prepared by immunoSEQ multiplex PCR; TCRdb keeps only in-frame clonotypes and omits some of them. The table shows fewer than 200,000 clones, with 12% occurring only once. Germline CDR1 is LGHNA and CDR2 is YSLEER. After removal of 3 bases from V and 0 bases from J, the junction contained 5 bases not matched to a gene. This CDR3 contains 16 residues. General study points: Researchers reported in a later analysis that a missense DCLRE1C variant was tied to TCR beta V- and J-gene trimming. Analysis performed later found about 17,000 TCR beta sequences associated with HLA alleles at 0.05 false discovery rate. The authors confirmed in vitro that a few CMV-associated chains were specific for CMV antigens.

This clone was detected only a few times. The antigen remains unidentified. This rearrangement joins TRBV4-3 to TRBJ2-5; TRBD2 agrees at 9 bases. This receptor was taken from a man in his forties or fifties in good health and CMV-seropositive. Material: PBMCs. CDR3: CASSQLGTSYQETQYF. The CDR3 DNA follows: TGCGCCAGCAGCCAGCTCGGGACTAGCTACCAAGAGACCCAGTACTTC.